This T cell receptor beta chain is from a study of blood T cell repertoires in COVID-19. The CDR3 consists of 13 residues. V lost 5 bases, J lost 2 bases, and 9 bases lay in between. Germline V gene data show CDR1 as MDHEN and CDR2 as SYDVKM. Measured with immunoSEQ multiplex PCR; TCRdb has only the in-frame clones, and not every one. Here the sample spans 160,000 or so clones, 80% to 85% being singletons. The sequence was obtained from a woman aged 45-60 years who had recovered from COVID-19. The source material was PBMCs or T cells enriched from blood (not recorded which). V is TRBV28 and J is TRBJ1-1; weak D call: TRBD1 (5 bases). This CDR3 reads CASSVTGNTEAFF. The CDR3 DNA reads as TGTGCCAGCAGTGTTACAGGAAACACTGAAGCTTTCTTT.